The 31 T cell receptor beta chains in this list originate from one sample, sequenced in a study of blood T cell repertoires in COVID-19. Assay used: immunoSEQ multiplex PCR; TCRdb lists only in-frame clones, some missing. The sample contains roughly 390,000 clones, 70% to 90% of which appear only once. Material: peripheral blood. Receptor source: a woman aged 25 to 39 with COVID-19, enrolled during active disease.

This rearrangement joins TRBV2 to TRBJ2-7; 9 bases line up with TRBD2. The CDR3 covers 16 residues. Germline V CDR1 and CDR2: SNHLY, FYNNEI. J gave up 3 bases and V 6 bases, and 12 bases lay outside the gene matches. The CDR3, as DNA: TGTGCCAGCAGCGCCGTTAGCGGGAGTCACGGCTACGAGCAGTACTTC. This translates into CASSAVSGSHGYEQYF.

V gene TRBV5-1 combines with J gene TRBJ2-3, with TRBD2 matching over 7 bases. The CDR3 extends over 14 amino acids. Trimming took 7 bases from V and 2 from J; bases not matched to a gene: 7. The germline gives CDR1 SGHRS, CDR2 YFSETQ. The CDR3 DNA reads as TGCGCCAGCGTTTCTAGCGGACACACAGATACGCAGTATTTT. Protein sequence: CASVSSGHTDTQYF.

V usage is TRBV24-1 and J usage is TRBJ2-1; 8 bases are shared with TRBD2. After removal of 7 bases from V and 4 bases from J, the junction contained 8 bases not matched to a gene. This CDR3 has 15 amino acids. The germline gives CDR1 KGHDR, CDR2 SFDVKD. The CDR3 nucleotides read TGTGCCACCAGCGGCGATAGCGGGGCTTACAATGAGCAGTTCTTC. Translation gives CATSGDSGAYNEQFF.

This clone was seen only a few times. CDR3 DNA sequence: TGTGCCACCAGCATAGCGGGAGAAAGGGTCGGGGAGCTGTTTTTT. Its translation: CATSIAGERVGELFF. V gene TRBV15 combines with J gene TRBJ2-2; the match to TRBD2 covers 9 bases. The CDR3 consists of 15 residues. With 4 bases clipped from V and 7 bases from J, the junction kept 7 bases outside the gene matches. CDR1 and CDR2 from the germline V gene are LNHNV and YYDKDF (reference sequence). Full variable domain (outside the CDR3, taken from reference TRBV15 and TRBJ2-2): DAMVIQNPRYQVTQFGKPVTLSCSQTLNHNVMYWYQQKSSQAPKLLFHYYDKDFNNEADTPDNFQSRRPNTSFCFLDIRSPGLGDTAMYLCATSIAGERVGELFFGEGSRLTVL.

This chain uses TRBV2 with TRBJ2-3, with TRBD2 identical over 9 bases. CDR3 length: 13 amino acids. V shed 6 bases, J shed 7 bases, and the junction held 5 bases outside the gene matches. Per the germline V gene, CDR1 is SNHLY and CDR2 is FYNNEI. In nucleotides, the CDR3 is TGTGCCAGCAGAGGGGGACTAGCAAATACGCAGTATTTT. Protein: CASRGGLANTQYF.

The chain links TRBV5-6 to TRBJ2-5, with D uncertain. The CDR3 length is 13 residues. V lost 2 bases, J lost 5 bases, and 10 bases lay in between. CDR1 and CDR2 (germline): SGHDT, YYEEEE. The CDR3 protein is CASSLAGTETQYF. CDR3 bases: TGTGCCAGCAGCTTAGCAGGAACTGAGACCCAGTACTTC.

The chain couples TRBV19 to TRBJ2-3; D gene unclear. Trimming left V 0 bases short and J 0 bases short, with 4 bases between. CDR1 and CDR2 from the germline V gene are LNHDA and SQIVND (reference sequence). The CDR3 is 14 residues long. The CDR3 DNA reads as TGTGCCAGTAGTATAGATCAGAGCACAGATACGCAGTATTTT. Amino acid sequence: CASSIDQSTDTQYF.

The chain uses TRBV30 and TRBJ1-2; a possible D gene is TRBD1 (5 bases). The CDR3 loop spans 12 amino acids. V gave up 4 bases and J gave up 3 bases, with 9 bases separating them. Germline CDR1 GTSNPN, CDR2 SVGIG (reference sequence). CDR3 amino acids: CAWTWGDYGYTF. The CDR3 DNA follows: TGTGCCTGGACTTGGGGGGACTATGGCTACACCTTC.

The rearrangement joins TRBV28 to TRBJ1-1; D is perhaps TRBD1 (5 bases). From germline, CDR1 is MDHEN and CDR2 SYDVKM. There are 11 residues in the CDR3. The germline V and J ends were trimmed by 7 bases and 9 bases, with 12 bases remaining between them. This CDR3 is CASTLEGKAFF. The CDR3 coding sequence is TGTGCCAGCACCTTGGAGGGGAAAGCTTTCTTT.

This chain uses TRBV5-1 with TRBJ2-3; 8 nucleotides align to TRBD2. The CDR3 consists of 18 residues. V shed 0 bases, J shed 0 bases, and the junction held 9 bases outside the gene matches. Germline CDR1 is SGHRS and CDR2 is YFSETQ. Here the CDR3 reads CASSLAITSGPSTDTQYF. As DNA, the CDR3 is TGCGCCAGCAGCTTGGCCATTACTAGCGGACCTAGCACAGATACGCAGTATTTT.

This clone was recorded once. This sequence joins TRBV25-1 and TRBJ1-2; D gene unclear. The CDR3 spans 15 residues. Trimming removed 1 base at V and 6 bases at J, with 15 bases between. Germline assignment: CDR1 MGHDK and CDR2 SYGVNS. CDR3 nucleotides: TGTGCCAGCAGTGAATGGGTTTCGACGGGGAATGGCTACACCTTC. Its protein product is CASSEWVSTGNGYTF.

The rearrangement joins TRBV6-2 or TRBV6-3 to TRBJ2-5; D perhaps matches TRBD2 (6 bases). V shed 5 bases and J shed 1 base, with 11 bases lying between them. Germline V gene sequence: CDR1 MNHEY, CDR2 SVGEGT. The CDR3 spans 14 residues. CDR3: CASSGAAGQETQYF. The CDR3 nucleotides read TGTGCCAGCAGTGGCGCAGCGGGCCAAGAGACCCAGTACTTC.

This chain links TRBV19 with TRBJ1-1; 8 positions agree with TRBD1. This CDR3 comprises 14 residues. Trimming cost V 3 bases and J 4 bases; bases outside gene matches: 4. The germline gives CDR1 LNHDA, CDR2 SQIVND (reference sequence). CDR3 nucleotide sequence: TGTGCCAGTAGTATTGGACAGGGTGGCACTGAAGCTTTCTTT. Its protein is CASSIGQGGTEAFF.

This clone was seen a single time. The chain employs TRBV6-5 and TRBJ1-2; D is perhaps TRBD1 (5 bases). V was cut by 6 bases and J by 4 bases, with 15 bases left in between. Germline-derived CDR1 and CDR2 are MNHEY and SVGAGI. The CDR3 runs to 14 residues. The CDR3 nucleotides read TGTGCCAGCAGCCGTCTGGGACTGACCTATGGCTACACCTTC. Protein product: CASSRLGLTYGYTF.

The chain recombines TRBV28 with TRBJ2-4; TRBD1 aligns across 7 bases. The ends lost 3 bases at V and 8 bases at J; junction bases unmatched: 4. The CDR3 loop spans 13 amino acids. Per the germline V gene, CDR1 is MDHEN and CDR2 is SYDVKM. The CDR3 coding sequence is TGTGCCAGCAGTTTTCAGGGGGTGGACATTCAGTACTTC. Translated: CASSFQGVDIQYF.

The V call is TRBV9, the J call TRBJ2-7, with 14 bases aligning to TRBD2. This CDR3 is 15 amino acids long. V shed 3 bases, J shed 6 bases, and the junction held 5 bases outside the gene matches. CDR1 and CDR2 (germline): SGDLS, YYNGEE. This CDR3 is CASSALGLAGGEQYF. The CDR3 DNA reads TGTGCCAGCAGCGCCCTCGGACTAGCGGGAGGCGAGCAGTACTTC. The variable domain in full, completed from reference TRBV9 and TRBJ2-7, reads DSGVTQTPKHLITATGQRVTLRCSPRSGDLSVYWYQQSLDQGLQFLIQYYNGEERAKGNILERFSAQQFPDLHSELNLSSLELGDSALYFCASSALGLAGGEQYFGPGTRLTVT.

The chain links TRBV7-2 to TRBJ1-1, with 9 bases matching TRBD1. CDR3 length equals 14 residues. In germline, CDR1 is SGHTA, CDR2 FQGNSA. Trimming cost V 2 bases and J 7 bases; bases outside gene matches: 5. The chain's CDR3 is CASSLTGGQGEAFF. As DNA, the CDR3 is TGTGCCAGCAGCTTAACAGGGGGACAGGGTGAAGCTTTCTTT.

The chain couples TRBV7-2 to TRBJ2-2, with TRBD1 matching over 8 bases. J was trimmed by 4 bases and V by 5 bases; bases with no gene match: 6. The CDR3 sequence is 15 residues long. Germline CDR1 reads SGHTA; CDR2 reads FQGNSA. In nucleotides, the CDR3 is TGTGCCAGCAGCGTGACAGGGGTACGCACCGGGGAGCTGTTTTTT. Its translation is CASSVTGVRTGELFF.

This clone is a singleton in its sample. The chain uses TRBV6-5 and TRBJ1-3; no definite D call. Germline CDR1 MNHEY, CDR2 SVGAGI. This CDR3 contains 12 residues. V lost 10 bases to trimming and J lost 0 bases, with 7 bases between them. CDR3 region: CATGVSGNTIYF. For the CDR3, the DNA is TGTGCCACCGGGGTCTCTGGAAACACCATATATTTT.

The chain is built from TRBV10-3 and TRBJ1-2; no clear D. The CDR3 is made up of 15 amino acids. Germline V gene sequence: CDR1 ENHRY, CDR2 SYGVKD. V was clipped by 3 bases and J by 6 bases, with 17 bases between them. The CDR3 DNA sequence: TGTGCCATCAGTGACCCCCCCGGGTCCCGAAATGGCTACACCTTC. Translating it yields CAISDPPGSRNGYTF.

This chain links TRBV28 with TRBJ1-1; D uncertain. The germline V and J ends were trimmed by 2 bases and 9 bases, with 13 bases remaining between them. The CDR3 totals 13 residues. CDR1 and CDR2 from the germline V gene are MDHEN and SYDVKM. The CDR3 DNA reads TGTGCCAGCAGTTTAGGCTCCCCCAAGAAAGCTTTCTTT. This sequence encodes CASSLGSPKKAFF.

The chain couples TRBV5-4 to TRBJ2-1, with 8 positions matching TRBD2. V lost 3 bases and J lost 1; bases outside the gene matches: 3. Germline V gene sequence: CDR1 SGHNT, CDR2 YYREEE (reference sequence). This CDR3 region has 15 residues. In DNA, the CDR3 is TGTGCCAGCAGCTCTTCTAGCGGGTCCTACAATGAGCAGTTCTTC. Protein: CASSSSSGSYNEQFF.

The chain joins TRBV9 to TRBJ2-7; 7 bases map to TRBD2. The CDR3 has 16 amino acids. Germline V CDR1 and CDR2: SGDLS, YYNGEE. With 0 bases clipped from V and 0 bases from J, the junction kept 6 bases outside the gene matches. DNA for the CDR3: TGTGCCAGCAGCGTAGCTCCCAGCGGGGCCTCCTACGAGCAGTACTTC. Translated, it gives CASSVAPSGASYEQYF.

This rearrangement joins TRBV12-3 or TRBV12-4 to TRBJ2-5, with D possibly being TRBD2 (5 bases). V shed 1 base and J shed 4 bases, with 7 bases lying between them. The CDR3 covers 13 residues. The CDR3 loop reads CASSLVGVETQYF. CDR3 DNA sequence: TGTGCCAGCAGTTTAGTGGGAGTAGAGACCCAGTACTTC.

The chain employs TRBV27 and TRBJ1-5; 11 bases align to TRBD1. Germline V gene data show CDR1 as MNHEY and CDR2 as SMNVEV (reference sequence). This CDR3 is built from 16 residues. Trimming removed 6 bases from V and 4 bases from J; junction bases left unmatched: 8. The chain's CDR3 is CASRTLGQGANQPQHF. CDR3 coding DNA: TGTGCCAGCAGAACCCTTGGACAGGGGGCAAATCAGCCCCAGCATTTT.

Regarding this clone: The junction does not match germline at one end; this may be a read error. V and J are TRBV4-2 and TRBJ2-3, with TRBD2 identical over 9 bases. The CDR3 loop spans 13 amino acids. Germline CDR1 reads LGHNA; CDR2 reads YNFKEQ. CDR3 protein: CASSHLGRSSGTF. CDR3 sequence (DNA): TGTGCCAGCAGCCATCTGGGGAGATCTAGCGGGACTTTT.

The chain uses TRBV7-3 and TRBJ2-5; 8 nucleotides match TRBD1. Germline V gene lookup returns CDR1 SGHTA and CDR2 FQGTGA. The CDR3 totals 14 residues. The trim removed 5 bases at V and 4 bases at J, leaving 6 bases unmatched. CDR3 region: CASSGGTGTETQYF. CDR3 sequence (DNA): TGTGCCAGCAGCGGCGGGACAGGAACAGAGACCCAGTACTTC. The complete variable domain, with remaining parts taken from reference TRBV7-3 and TRBJ2-5, reads GAGVSQTPSNKVTEKGKYVELRCDPISGHTALYWYRQSLGQGPEFLIYFQGTGAADDSGLPNDRFFAVRPEGSVSTLKIQRTERGDSAVYLCASSGGTGTETQYFGPGTRLLVL.

V usage is TRBV2 and J usage is TRBJ1-1; D gene unclear. CDR1 and CDR2 (germline): SNHLY, FYNNEI. This CDR3 spans 14 amino acids. V shed 7 bases and J shed 2 bases, with 14 bases lying between them. CDR3 nucleotide sequence: TGTGCCAGCAATCCTAGAACGGCTAACACTGAAGCTTTCTTT. It encodes CASNPRTANTEAFF.

V is TRBV18 and J is TRBJ2-5; D may be TRBD2 (5 bases). Germline values: CDR1 KGHSH, CDR2 LQKENI. V was cut by 3 bases and J by 5 bases, with 10 bases left in between. CDR3 length: 13 amino acids. The CDR3 is CASSPGVFETQYF. The CDR3 region has the DNA TGTGCCAGCTCACCCGGGGTTTTTGAGACCCAGTACTTC.

The rearrangement links TRBV5-1 to TRBJ2-7; possibly TRBD2 for D (5 bases). The V gene's germline CDR1 is SGHRS and CDR2 YFSETQ. The V end was cut by 2 bases, the J end by 1 base, with 10 bases between. This CDR3 is 14 amino acids long. The CDR3 spells CASSFLANSYEQYF. In DNA form, the CDR3 reads TGCGCCAGCAGCTTCTTAGCGAATTCCTACGAGCAGTACTTC.

The V gene is TRBV19, the J gene TRBJ2-7, with 8 bases that match TRBD2. This CDR3 has 17 residues. The J segment lost 1 base and the V segment lost 5 bases, leaving 13 bases of the junction unmatched. Germline assignment: CDR1 LNHDA and CDR2 SQIVND (reference sequence). In DNA form, the CDR3 reads TGTGCCAGTAGTCCCCGACCGCGTCCGGGGGGGTCCTACGAGCAGTACTTC. It translates to CASSPRPRPGGSYEQYF.